Below are 11 T cell receptor beta chains sequenced from a single sample in a study of blood T cells in healthy people across ages (dated by TCRdb to about 2015). Libraries were made using 5' RACE. Instrument on record: Illumina HiSeq 2500. A second PCR of roughly 7 to 11 cycles was performed with a sample-barcoded 5' primer and a J-beta primer mix. The public sequencing data were trimmed at Q25 with fastp and processed into clonotypes with MiXCR by TCRdb, which kept only in-frame beta chains. For every CDR3 protein sequence, its rows merge into one entry that carries the most common genes and DNA. Recorded for this sample are 2 million or so distinct CDR3 sequences; around 48% of them occurred a single time. 2% to 2.5% of the sample rests with the top ten. Sequencing was done on a sample of blood. Receptor source: a woman aged 40 to 50 in good health.

Of note for this clonotype: Relative to the germline gene, one junction end is altered; a read error may explain this. V and J are TRBV4-2 and TRBJ1-2; D call uncertain. This CDR3 spans 15 amino acids. CDR1 and CDR2 from the germline V gene are LGHNA and YNFKEQ. The CDR3 region is CASSQDQYPTYGYTF. For the CDR3, the DNA is TGTGCCAGCAGCCAAGACCAGTATCCTACCTATGGCTACACCTTT.

This clonotype was recorded a few times. V usage is TRBV12-3 or TRBV12-4 and J usage is TRBJ2-5; D is unresolved. The germline V and J ends were trimmed by 1 base and 0 bases, with 12 bases remaining between them. The CDR3 runs 16 residues. The CDR3 loop is CASSLVFTEDQETQYF. CDR3 sequence (DNA): TGTGCCAGCAGTTTAGTTTTTACGGAAGACCAAGAGACCCAGTACTTC.

J is TRBJ1-5 and V is TRBV7-6, with D uncertain. The ends were cut back, 3 bases at V and 1 base at J, with 13 bases in the middle. In germline, CDR1 is SGHVS, CDR2 FNYEAQ. The CDR3 spans 16 residues. The CDR3 is CASSLAPGGSNQPQHF. Here the CDR3 DNA reads TGTGCCAGCAGCTTGGCCCCCGGTGGCAGCAATCAGCCCCAGCATTTT.

A remark on this clonotype: A junction end diverges from the germline sequence, so it may reflect a read error. The CDR3 loop is CASSAPGQGAQKLFF. Written as DNA, the CDR3 is TGTGCCAGCTCAGCACCGGGACAGGGGGCGCAAAAACTGTTTTTT. The chain couples TRBV18 to TRBJ1-4, with 12 bases aligning to TRBD1. The CDR3 runs to 15 residues. Looked up from germline, CDR1 is KGHSH and CDR2 is LQKENI. Full variable domain (outside the CDR3, taken from reference TRBV18 and TRBJ1-4): NAGVMQNPRHLVRRRGQEARLRCSPMKGHSHVYWYRQLPEEGLKFMVYLQKENIIDESGMPKERFSAEFPKEGPSILRIQQVVRGDSAAYFCASSAPGQGAQKLFFGSGTQLSVL.

This chain joins TRBV7-3 and TRBJ1-2; D is perhaps TRBD1 (6 bases). This CDR3 contains 14 residues. V gave up 1 base and J gave up 5 bases, with 11 bases separating them. Per the germline V gene, CDR1 is SGHTA and CDR2 is FQGTGA. The CDR3 spells CASSLKGGRYGYTF. Here the CDR3 DNA reads TGTGCCAGCAGCTTAAAAGGGGGGCGATATGGCTACACCTTC.

The V and J genes are TRBV3-1 and TRBJ2-1, with D hard to call. Per the germline V gene, CDR1 is LGHDT and CDR2 is YNNKEL (reference sequence). Trimming removed 4 bases at V and 12 bases at J, with 10 bases between. The CDR3 runs 11 residues. This CDR3 is CASSLGIRQFF. CDR3 coding DNA: TGTGCCAGCAGCCTCGGTATTCGGCAGTTCTTC.

This clonotype was detected only a few times. The chain carries TRBV7-2 and TRBJ2-6; the match to TRBD1 covers 7 bases. After removal of 2 bases from V and 1 base from J, the junction contained 8 bases not matched to a gene. This CDR3 is built from 18 residues. Per germline, CDR1 SGHTA and CDR2 FQGNSA. The CDR3 sequence is CASSLLNRGVSGANVLTF. DNA for the CDR3: TGTGCCAGCAGCTTATTGAACAGGGGTGTATCTGGGGCCAACGTCCTGACTTTC. The full variable domain, with the rest looked up from reference TRBV7-2 and TRBJ2-6, is GAGVSQSPSNKVTEKGKDVELRCDPISGHTALYWYRQSLGQGLEFLIYFQGNSAPDKSGLPSDRFSAERTGGSVSTLTIQRTQQEDSAVYLCASSLLNRGVSGANVLTFGAGSRLTVL.

This clonotype has a handful of counts. The rearrangement uses TRBV20-1 and TRBJ2-7; 9 nucleotides match TRBD2. Germline assignment: CDR1 DFQATT and CDR2 SNEGSKA (reference sequence). With 6 bases clipped from V and 3 bases from J, the junction kept 12 bases outside the gene matches. This CDR3 has 15 amino acids. Here the CDR3 DNA reads TGCAGTGCCCCTCGGGCTAGCGGGACGTTCTACGAGCAGTACTTC. This codes for CSAPRASGTFYEQYF.

The gene calls are TRBV28 and TRBJ2-7, with 10 bases identical to TRBD2. The end of the DNA is better explained by TRBJ2-5, so the J call may be wrong. Germline V gives CDR1 MDHEN, CDR2 SYDVKM. The CDR3 totals 14 residues. The CDR3 loop is CASKQRGGLETQYF. CDR3 DNA sequence: TGTGCCAGCAAGCAGCGGGGGGGCCTTGAGACCCAGTACTTC.

V and J are TRBV20-1 and TRBJ2-4; 10 nucleotides match TRBD2. TRBJ2-7 explains the end of the DNA better; the J call may be wrong. Germline V CDR1 and CDR2: DFQATT, SNEGSKA (reference sequence). This CDR3 has 13 amino acids. CDR3 nucleotides: TGCAGTGCTCCAATAGCGGGGGGTTACGAGCAGTACTTC. Its translation is CSAPIAGGYEQYF.

There are a few counts of this clonotype. This sequence joins TRBV7-9 and TRBJ1-2, with 8 nucleotides matching TRBD1. The ends lost 5 bases at V and 6 bases at J; junction bases unmatched: 5. Germline V gives CDR1 SEHNR, CDR2 FQNEAQ (reference sequence). The CDR3 has 13 amino acids. CDR3 sequence reads: CASSMTGDDGYTF. The CDR3 DNA is TGTGCCAGCAGCATGACAGGGGATGATGGCTACACCTTC.